Below, 13 T cell receptor beta chains from the same sample are listed, as sequenced in a study of PD-1 blockade in classical Hodgkin lymphoma. Generated by immunoSEQ multiplex PCR, the TCRdb table keeps only in-frame clones and is missing some. Among 13,000 to 15,000 clones, approximately 80% were seen once, and the ten largest hold 16%. The time point here: cycle 4 day 1 (C4D1), after 6 weeks of nivolumab. Exposure to brentuximab vedotin varied, and each patient had relapsed following autologous stem cell transplantation. The sample was peripheral blood mononuclear cells (PBMCs), taken before the fourth cycle of nivolumab. The receptors shown here come from a human donor with classical Hodgkin lymphoma.

The chain combines TRBV7-9 with TRBJ2-3; the D is unclear. This CDR3 comprises 14 residues. Per germline, CDR1 SEHNR and CDR2 FQNEAQ (reference sequence). Trimming took 3 bases from V and 6 from J, leaving 13 bases between them. The CDR3 loop is CASSFRSPRDTQYF. The CDR3 DNA follows: TGTGCCAGCAGCTTCAGATCCCCAAGGGATACGCAGTATTTT.

The chain joins TRBV7-6 to TRBJ2-2; D uncertain. The CDR3 has 13 residues. V lost 5 bases to trimming and J lost 6 bases, with 10 bases between them. Germline lookup yields CDR1 SGHVS and CDR2 FNYEAQ. The CDR3 loop reads CASSPSLSGELFF. CDR3 coding DNA: TGTGCCAGCAGCCCCTCCCTTTCCGGGGAGCTGTTTTTT.

This chain links TRBV7-9 with TRBJ2-1; D is possibly TRBD2 (7 bases). V shed 1 base and J shed 7 bases, with 11 bases lying between them. This CDR3 has 14 residues. CDR1 is SEHNR, CDR2 FQNEAQ, per germline (reference sequence). This CDR3 is CASSLEGGLNEQFF. The CDR3 DNA follows: TGTGCCAGCAGCTTAGAGGGGGGACTAAATGAGCAGTTCTTC.

This chain links TRBV7-6 with TRBJ1-5, with 9 bases lining up with TRBD1. The V gene end was trimmed by 11 bases and the J gene end by 5 bases; junction bases not matched to a gene: 13. The CDR3 has 15 amino acids. Germline V gives CDR1 SGHVS, CDR2 FNYEAQ. This CDR3 reads CAASGTGQGYQPQHF. The CDR3 DNA follows: TGTGCCGCTTCGGGGACGGGACAGGGATATCAGCCCCAGCATTTT.

This clone was seen a single time. The chain carries TRBV5-4 and TRBJ1-2; D possibly corresponds to TRBD1 (5 bases). Germline values: CDR1 SGHNT, CDR2 YYREEE (reference sequence). V was pared by 6 bases and J by 6 bases, with 15 bases between. The CDR3 runs 13 residues. The CDR3 nucleotides read TGTGCCAGCAACCGAGAGGGGATCAATGGCTACACCTTC. This codes for CASNREGINGYTF.

The chain recombines TRBV11-1 with TRBJ2-1; a weak D match, TRBD1 (5 bases). Between the trimmed V and J ends, which lost 2 bases and 4 bases, there was a span of 12 bases. The CDR3 is 15 residues long. Germline V gene sequence: CDR1 SGHAT, CDR2 FQDESV (reference sequence). The CDR3 region has the DNA TGTGCCAGCAGCTTATTTAGGGGCCCTTACAATGAGCAGTTCTTC. Its protein is CASSLFRGPYNEQFF.

Only a few counts were recorded for this clone. This sequence joins TRBV19 and TRBJ1-1; D is undetermined. The ends were cut back, 6 bases at V and 5 bases at J, with 16 bases in the middle. CDR3 length: 14 residues. Germline CDR1 is LNHDA and CDR2 is SQIVND (reference sequence). CDR3 DNA: TGTGCCAGTAGGTTGGGTAATCGAGGGACTGAAGCTTTCTTT. Encoded protein: CASRLGNRGTEAFF.

The V and J genes are TRBV28 and TRBJ1-5, with 7 bases fitting TRBD1. The CDR3 length is 14 residues. Germline V gene data show CDR1 as MDHEN and CDR2 as SYDVKM. V trimming: 5 bases; J trimming: 1 base; junction bases outside the gene matches: 2. Written as DNA, the CDR3 is TGTGCCAGCAGTATGGGACAGAGCAATCAGCCCCAGCATTTT. It is translated as CASSMGQSNQPQHF.

The chain joins TRBV10-1 to TRBJ1-5, with D hard to call. CDR3 length: 13 residues. V shed 3 bases and J shed 5 bases, with 8 bases lying between them. CDR1 WNHNN and CDR2 SYGVQD come from the germline V gene (reference sequence). This CDR3 reads CASSERWDQPQHF. As DNA, the CDR3 is TGCGCCAGCAGTGAAAGGTGGGATCAGCCCCAGCATTTT.

The rearrangement links TRBV4-1 to TRBJ2-5; D is unclear. V gave up 1 base and J gave up 1 base, with 13 bases separating them. The germline V gene encodes CDR1 MGHRA and CDR2 YSYEKL. This CDR3 contains 16 residues. CDR3 protein: CASSQGFRTSQETQYF. DNA for the CDR3: TGCGCCAGCAGCCAAGGCTTCAGAACCTCCCAAGAGACCCAGTACTTC.

The chain joins TRBV13 to TRBJ1-2, with D tentatively TRBD1 (6 bases). V was clipped by 2 bases and J by 8 bases, with 12 bases between them. Germline loops: CDR1 PRHDT, CDR2 FYEKMQ (reference sequence). This CDR3 is built from 13 residues. In nucleotides, the CDR3 is TGTGCCAGCAGCTTAAGGGGGTATGACGGCTACACCTTC. Translated, it gives CASSLRGYDGYTF.

The chain links TRBV15 to TRBJ1-5; D gene uncertain. This CDR3 is 14 amino acids long. Per germline, CDR1 LNHNV and CDR2 YYDKDF (reference sequence). V lost 0 bases, J lost 5 bases, and 8 bases lay in between. The CDR3 reads CATSRDHPDQPQHF. DNA for the CDR3: TGTGCCACCAGCAGAGATCATCCCGATCAGCCCCAGCATTTT.

The chain has TRBV7-9 and TRBJ2-3, with 9 bases identical to TRBD1. Germline-derived CDR1 and CDR2 are SEHNR and FQNEAQ (reference sequence). CDR3 length equals 18 residues. V trimming: 7 bases; J trimming: 5 bases; junction bases outside the gene matches: 19. The CDR3 sequence: CASTLTGGWGLTEDTQYF. The CDR3 DNA reads TGTGCCAGCACCCTGACAGGGGGTTGGGGGTTGACGGAAGATACGCAGTATTTT.